The 10 T cell receptor beta chains below come from one sample, sequenced in a study of early T cells in non-severe SARS-CoV-2 infection. TCRdb recomputed calls from the 5' RACE reads with MiXCR, one row per CDR3 protein. The table lists roughly 60,000 distinct CDR3 sequences, over 9.5% of them singletons. Sequenced sample: whole blood. Every receptor here comes from an adult who was a healthcare worker with PCR-confirmed SARS-CoV-2 infection or an uninfected control (not recorded which).

This clonotype has ten or more counts. The chain links TRBV21-1 to TRBJ1-1. TRBV21-1 is recorded as a pseudogene. CDR3 length: 15 amino acids. The CDR3 sequence: CASSKEGRENTEAFF. The CDR3 nucleotides read TGTGCCAGCAGCAAAGAAGGCAGAGAGAACACTGAAGCTTTCTTT.

This clonotype was recorded a few times. This chain uses TRBV19 with TRBJ2-1, with 9 bases identical to TRBD1. The V gene's germline CDR1 is LNHDA and CDR2 SQIVND (reference sequence). Trimming at V came to 6 bases and at J to 10 bases, leaving 4 bases not matched to a gene. This CDR3 is 12 amino acids long. The CDR3 loop is CASRRTGGEQFF. The CDR3 DNA follows: TGTGCCAGTAGACGTACAGGGGGCGAGCAGTTCTTC. The full variable domain, with the rest looked up from reference TRBV19 and TRBJ2-1, is DGGITQSPKYLFRKEGQNVTLSCEQNLNHDAMYWYRQDPGQGLRLIYYSQIVNDFQKGDIAEGYSVSREKKESFPLTVTSAQKNPTAFYLCASRRTGGEQFFGPGTRLTVL.

The table lists this clonotype with many counts. V and J are TRBV16 and TRBJ1-5; TRBD1 matches at 8 bases. Unmatched junction bases numbered 3, after V lost 5 bases and J lost 3 bases. Germline V gene data show CDR1 as KGHSY and CDR2 as FQNENV. The CDR3 totals 14 residues. CDR3 sequence reads: CASSGTGINQPQHF. The CDR3 nucleotides are TGTGCCAGCAGCGGGACAGGTATCAATCAGCCCCAGCATTTT.

The CDR3 region has the DNA TGCAGTGCTGGGGACGTTGGGAACACTGAAGCTTTCTTT. It specifies CSAGDVGNTEAFF. The V and J genes are TRBV20-1 and TRBJ1-1; perhaps TRBD1 as D (5 bases). V lost 5 bases to trimming and J lost 1 base, with 11 bases between them. Per the germline V gene, CDR1 is DFQATT and CDR2 is SNEGSKA (reference sequence). The CDR3 length is 13 residues.

Only a few counts were recorded for this clonotype. V usage is TRBV7-8 and J usage is TRBJ2-7; D call uncertain. From germline, CDR1 is SGHVS and CDR2 FQNEAQ. Trimming shortened V by 5 bases and J by 0 bases, and 14 bases separated the two germline ends. The length of the CDR3 is 15 residues. The CDR3 spells CASSLGPSTSYEQYF. In DNA form, the CDR3 reads TGTGCCAGCAGCCTGGGTCCTTCGACCTCCTACGAGCAGTACTTC.

The table lists this clonotype with a few counts. The rearrangement joins TRBV11-2 to TRBJ2-5; the D gene is possibly TRBD1 (6 bases). The CDR3 totals 14 residues. The ends were cut back, 4 bases at V and 5 bases at J, with 14 bases in the middle. The germline gives CDR1 SGHAT, CDR2 FQNNGV. Written as DNA, the CDR3 is TGTGCCAGCAGCTCAGACAGGCCGGGGGAGACCCAGTACTTC. This translates into CASSSDRPGETQYF. Complete variable domain (other parts from reference TRBV11-2 and TRBJ2-5): EAGVAQSPRYKIIEKRQSVAFWCNPISGHATLYWYQQILGQGPKLLIQFQNNGVVDDSQLPKDRFSAERLKGVDSTLKIQPAKLEDSAVYLCASSSDRPGETQYFGPGTRLLVL.

This clonotype was detected many times. V is TRBV28 and J is TRBJ2-1; D uncertain. Trimming removed 6 bases at V and 7 bases at J, with 10 bases between. The CDR3 is made up of 12 amino acids. CDR1 and CDR2 (germline): MDHEN, SYDVKM. CDR3 sequence: CASSQSRNEQFF. The CDR3 DNA follows: TGTGCCAGCAGCCAGTCTCGGAATGAGCAGTTCTTC.

This chain uses TRBV18 with TRBJ2-7; D tentatively fits TRBD1 or TRBD2 (5 bases each). The CDR3 is made up of 13 amino acids. Germline CDR1 reads KGHSH; CDR2 reads LQKENI. Trimming shortened V by 4 bases and J by 5 bases, and 12 bases separated the two germline ends. Here the CDR3 reads CASSRSLGDEQYF. The CDR3 DNA reads as TGTGCCAGCTCACGATCATTGGGGGACGAGCAGTACTTC.

This clonotype was seen repeatedly, ten times or more. The chain employs TRBV7-2 and TRBJ2-1, with TRBD2 matching over 7 bases. J lost 0 bases, V lost 5 bases, and 7 bases had no gene match. Germline CDR1 reads SGHTA; CDR2 reads FQGNSA. The CDR3 loop spans 16 amino acids. CDR3: CASSDPGGSSYNEQFF. The CDR3 bases are TGTGCCAGCAGCGACCCCGGGGGGAGCTCCTACAATGAGCAGTTCTTC.

The chain is built from TRBV20-1 and TRBJ1-1; 9 bases map to TRBD1. Germline trimming cut 5 bases from V and 6 bases from J; bases unmatched to any gene: 16. Germline lookup yields CDR1 DFQATT and CDR2 SNEGSKA (reference sequence). The CDR3 runs to 16 residues. The CDR3 reads CSARTPGQGRWAEAFF. The CDR3 coding sequence is TGCAGTGCTCGCACTCCGGGACAGGGCCGGTGGGCTGAAGCTTTCTTT.